This T cell receptor (beta chain) came from a study of control samples from healthy donors and cancer patients. V shed 5 bases and J shed 6 bases, with 14 bases lying between them. This CDR3 spans 14 amino acids. Germline CDR1 is MDHEN and CDR2 is SYDVKM. TCRdb keeps only in-frame clones here, not all; method: immunoSEQ multiplex PCR. The sample has about 140,000 clones, approximately 94% seen once; the top ten hold 13%. This TCR was recovered from a man aged 35-49 years in good health. Sample: blood. This chain uses TRBV28 with TRBJ1-5; maybe TRBD1 (5 bases). The CDR3 bases are TGTGCCAGCAGTAGGACCCGAGGGGTTCAGCCCCAGCATTTT. It yields the protein CASSRTRGVQPQHF.